Sequencing of this TCR beta chain was carried out in a study of early T cells in non-severe SARS-CoV-2 infection. The study's findings and limits: VDJdb matching favored anti-spike CD8 responses, missing private and CD4 specificities.

With regard to this clonotype: Its antigen is undetermined.

In the library, individual cDNA molecules carried attached unique molecular identifiers. TCRdb re-analysed the 5' RACE reads in MiXCR, keeping a single row per CDR3 protein. In the table there are approximately 85,000 distinct CDR3 sequences, approximately 13% of which are singletons. V was trimmed by 1 base and J by 2 bases, leaving 15 bases between them. From germline, CDR1 is SQVTM and CDR2 ANQGSEA. The CDR3 has 15 amino acids. Source material: whole blood. The rearrangement joins TRBV29-1 to TRBJ2-7; tentative D call: TRBD2 (6 bases). The receptor's source is an adult who was a healthcare worker with PCR-confirmed SARS-CoV-2 infection or an uninfected control (not recorded which). The CDR3 sequence is CSVEGGSGNTYEQYF. In DNA form, the CDR3 reads TGCAGCGTTGAAGGCGGTAGCGGAAACACCTACGAGCAGTACTTC.